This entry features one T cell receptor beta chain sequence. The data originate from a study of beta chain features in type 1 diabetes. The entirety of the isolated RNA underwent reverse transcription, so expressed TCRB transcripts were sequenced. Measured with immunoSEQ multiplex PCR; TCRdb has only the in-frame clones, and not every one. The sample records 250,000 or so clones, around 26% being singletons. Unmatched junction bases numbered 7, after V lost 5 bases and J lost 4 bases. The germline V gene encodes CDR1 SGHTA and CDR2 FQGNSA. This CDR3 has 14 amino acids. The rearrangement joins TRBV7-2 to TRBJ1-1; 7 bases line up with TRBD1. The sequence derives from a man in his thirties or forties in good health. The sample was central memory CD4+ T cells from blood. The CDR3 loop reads CASSQRQGTTEAFF. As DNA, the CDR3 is TGTGCCAGCAGCCAAAGACAGGGAACCACTGAAGCTTTCTTT.